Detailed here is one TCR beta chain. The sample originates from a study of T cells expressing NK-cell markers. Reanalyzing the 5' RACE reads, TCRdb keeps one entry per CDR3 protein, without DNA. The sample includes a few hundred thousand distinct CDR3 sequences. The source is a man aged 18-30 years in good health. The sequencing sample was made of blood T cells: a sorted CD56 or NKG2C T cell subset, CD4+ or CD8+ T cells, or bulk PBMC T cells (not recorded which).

CDR3 protein: CASSLVQGFSGANVLTF. The chain links TRBV5-1 to TRBJ2-6. Germline V gene data show CDR1 as SGHRS and CDR2 as YFSETQ. The CDR3 consists of 17 residues. Variable domain in full (rest from reference TRBV5-1 and TRBJ2-6): KAGVTQTPRYLIKTRGQQVTLSCSPISGHRSVSWYQQTPGQGLQFLFEYFSETQRNKGNFPGRFSGRQFSNSRSEMNVSTLELGDSALYLCASSLVQGFSGANVLTFGAGSRLTVL.